The rows below give T cell receptor beta chains drawn from one sample of a study of T cells in Graves' hyperthyroidism and ophthalmopathy. TCRdb redid the calling of the multiplex PCR reads with MiXCR, one entry per CDR3 protein. The sample shows around 350,000 distinct CDR3 sequences, around a quarter of them seen only once. Sequencing was performed on blood. All receptors come from a man aged 50-59 years with Graves' hyperthyroidism. CDR3s include the opening cysteine and the closing phenylalanine or tryptophan. A D gene is named only where the DNA matches it firmly. Not all rows give a size; the values are once, few, many and, for expanded clones, a class.

j_call: TRBJ2-5
clone_size: many
d_call: NA
v_call: TRBV12-3/TRBV12-4
cdr3_nt: TGTGCCAGCAGTTCCCATGAGGGTAGCGAGACCCAGTACTTC
cdr3_aa: CASSSHEGSETQYF

j_call: TRBJ2-3
clone_size: many
d_call: NA
v_call: TRBV5-1
cdr3_nt: TGCGCCAGCAGCTCTGATGGGGCGGGGAGCACAGATACGCAGTATTTT
cdr3_aa: CASSSDGAGSTDTQYF

j_call: TRBJ2-1
clone_size: few
d_call: NA
v_call: TRBV12-3/TRBV12-4
cdr3_nt: TGTGCCAGCAGTTTGGAATCAGTTTCCTACAATGAGCAGTTCTTC
cdr3_aa: CASSLESVSYNEQFF

j_call: TRBJ2-4
clone_size: few
d_call: TRBD2
v_call: TRBV4-1
cdr3_nt: TGCGCCAGCAGCCCATTGGCGGGAGTGTCCAAAAACATTCAGTACTTC
cdr3_aa: CASSPLAGVSKNIQYF

j_call: TRBJ1-6
clone_size: few
d_call: NA
v_call: TRBV6-1
cdr3_nt: TGTGCCAGCAGTTATGGGCAGGGTCCCTCACCCCTCCACTTT
cdr3_aa: CASSYGQGPSPLHF

j_call: TRBJ2-7
clone_size: NA
d_call: TRBD2
v_call: TRBV7-2
cdr3_nt: TGTGCCAGCAGCCACTTGGGACTAGCGGGCTACGAGCAGTACTTC
cdr3_aa: CASSHLGLAGYEQYF

j_call: TRBJ2-3
clone_size: NA
d_call: TRBD2
v_call: TRBV12-3/TRBV12-4
cdr3_nt: TGTGCCAGCTCCCCTAGCGGGCTGGATACGCAGTATTTT
cdr3_aa: CASSPSGLDTQYF

j_call: TRBJ1-1
clone_size: many
d_call: NA
v_call: TRBV5-1
cdr3_nt: TGCGCCAGCAGCCGGGGGGAGACTAACACTGAAGCTTTCTTT
cdr3_aa: CASSRGETNTEAFF

j_call: TRBJ2-5
clone_size: NA
d_call: NA
v_call: TRBV4-1
cdr3_nt: TGCGCCAGCAGCCAAGATCCGAGGGGAGCAGAGACCCAGTACTTC
cdr3_aa: CASSQDPRGAETQYF

j_call: TRBJ2-2
clone_size: few
d_call: NA
v_call: TRBV28
cdr3_nt: TGTGCCAGCAGTTTGAGTCGGGAGACCACCGGGGAGCTGTTTTTT
cdr3_aa: CASSLSRETTGELFF

j_call: TRBJ2-7
clone_size: many
d_call: TRBD2
v_call: TRBV11-2
cdr3_nt: TGTGCCAGCAGCCTGGGGGAGGGTAGCTACGAGCAGTACTTC
cdr3_aa: CASSLGEGSYEQYF

j_call: TRBJ1-2
clone_size: many
d_call: TRBD1
v_call: TRBV18
cdr3_nt: TGTGCCAGCTCACCAAACAGGGGGCACGGCTACACCTTC
cdr3_aa: CASSPNRGHGYTF

j_call: TRBJ2-1
clone_size: NA
d_call: NA
v_call: TRBV20-1
cdr3_nt: TGCAGTGCTATGGTAGATCCCGGCTCCTACAATGAGCAGTTCTTC
cdr3_aa: CSAMVDPGSYNEQFF

j_call: TRBJ2-1
clone_size: few
d_call: NA
v_call: TRBV27
cdr3_nt: TGTGCCAGCGCAGGGCAGGACTGGCCTTACAATGAGCAGTTCTTC
cdr3_aa: CASAGQDWPYNEQFF

j_call: TRBJ1-1
clone_size: NA
d_call: NA
v_call: TRBV6-1
cdr3_nt: TGTGCCAGCAGTGAAATACCTAACACGAACACTGAAGCTTTCTTT
cdr3_aa: CASSEIPNTNTEAFF

j_call: TRBJ2-7
clone_size: many
d_call: TRBD2
v_call: TRBV7-2
cdr3_nt: TGTGCCAGCAGCTTACCAGCGGGGCTAAGCTCCTACGAGCAGTACTTC
cdr3_aa: CASSLPAGLSSYEQYF

j_call: TRBJ1-1
clone_size: NA
d_call: NA
v_call: TRBV6-1
cdr3_nt: TGTGCCACCAGCCGCGGCACTGAAGCTTTCTTT
cdr3_aa: CATSRGTEAFF

j_call: TRBJ2-7
clone_size: NA
d_call: TRBD1
v_call: TRBV12-3/TRBV12-4
cdr3_nt: TGTGCCAGCAGCCGAGGACAGGGGAATACCTACGAGCAGTACTTC
cdr3_aa: CASSRGQGNTYEQYF

j_call: TRBJ2-5
clone_size: NA
d_call: TRBD1
v_call: TRBV7-9
cdr3_nt: TGTGCCAGCAGCTTATTTGGACAGGGGGCCCCCATTAAACAAGAGACCCAGTACTTC
cdr3_aa: CASSLFGQGAPIKQETQYF

j_call: TRBJ2-5
clone_size: few
d_call: NA
v_call: TRBV18
cdr3_nt: TGTGCCAGCTCACCCCGGGTACAAGAGACCCAGTACTTC
cdr3_aa: CASSPRVQETQYF

j_call: TRBJ2-1
clone_size: NA
d_call: NA
v_call: TRBV7-9
cdr3_nt: TGTGCCAGCAGCTTAATCGTGGACAGCTACAATGAGCAGTTCTTC
cdr3_aa: CASSLIVDSYNEQFF

j_call: TRBJ2-1
clone_size: NA
d_call: TRBD1
v_call: TRBV6-1
cdr3_nt: TGTGCCACCAACCGGGACAGGGTGGATGAGCAGTTCTTC
cdr3_aa: CATNRDRVDEQFF

j_call: TRBJ2-7
clone_size: NA
d_call: NA
v_call: TRBV27
cdr3_nt: TGTGCCAGCAGTGCAACGGGACTTCGATCCTACGAGCAGTACTTC
cdr3_aa: CASSATGLRSYEQYF

j_call: TRBJ2-5
clone_size: NA
d_call: TRBD1
v_call: TRBV20-1
cdr3_nt: TGCAGTGCTACGGGACAGGGTGGCCAGACCCAGTACTTC
cdr3_aa: CSATGQGGQTQYF